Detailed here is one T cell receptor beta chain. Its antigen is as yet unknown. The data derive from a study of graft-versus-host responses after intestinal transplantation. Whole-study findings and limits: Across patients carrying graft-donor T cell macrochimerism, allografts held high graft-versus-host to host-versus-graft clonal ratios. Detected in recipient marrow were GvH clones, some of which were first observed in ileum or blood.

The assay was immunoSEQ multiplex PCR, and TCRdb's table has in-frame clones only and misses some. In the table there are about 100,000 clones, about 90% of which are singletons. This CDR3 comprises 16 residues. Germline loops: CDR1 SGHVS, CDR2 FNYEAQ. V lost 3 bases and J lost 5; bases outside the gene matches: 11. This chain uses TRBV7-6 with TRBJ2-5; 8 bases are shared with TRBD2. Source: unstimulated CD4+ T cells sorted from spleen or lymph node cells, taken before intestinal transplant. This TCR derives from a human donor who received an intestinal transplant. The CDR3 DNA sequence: TGTGCCAGCAGCTTCCAAGGACTAGCCGGGGTTGAGACCCAGTACTTC. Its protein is CASSFQGLAGVETQYF.